One sample yielded the 12 T cell receptor beta chains listed below, sequenced in a study of T cells in Graves' hyperthyroidism and ophthalmopathy. Amplified TCR beta CDR3 regions derived from RNA transcripts. The TCR CDR3 was amplified in a first-round RT-PCR using the HTBI primer set. MiXCR was run by TCRdb on the multiplex PCR reads, yielding one entry per CDR3 protein. The sample yields fewer than 900,000 distinct CDR3 sequences, roughly 15% seen once. Sequencing was done on a sample of blood. Every receptor here comes from a man between 18 and 35 years old with Graves' hyperthyroidism.

The chain combines TRBV20-1 with TRBJ2-1; the D gene is possibly TRBD2 (8 bases). In germline, CDR1 is DFQATT, CDR2 SNEGSKA (reference sequence). V was clipped by 5 bases and J by 2 bases, with 28 bases between them. This CDR3 region has 19 residues. CDR3 coding DNA: TGCAGTGCTCTACCGATTAGCGGGGTCTCGCAGGGGGCCTACAATGAGCAGTTCTTC. It specifies CSALPISGVSQGAYNEQFF.

This clonotype was seen just once. The chain carries TRBV20-1 and TRBJ2-3; 7 positions match TRBD2. The V segment lost 0 bases and the J segment 6 bases; nucleotides outside the gene matches: 9. Germline-derived CDR1 and CDR2 are DFQATT and SNEGSKA (reference sequence). The CDR3 extends over 15 amino acids. The CDR3 loop reads CSARDPGGAGDTQYF. The CDR3 DNA follows: TGCAGTGCTAGAGATCCTGGCGGAGCGGGGGATACGCAGTATTTT.

A note on this clonotype: The junction departs from the called germline gene at one end, perhaps through a read error. This chain links TRBV27 with TRBJ2-7; possibly TRBD1 for D (6 bases). Germline lookup yields CDR1 MNHEY and CDR2 SMNVEV (reference sequence). This CDR3 contains 17 residues. The CDR3 DNA reads as TGTGCTAGCAGTTTAAGAGGGGGTGCCCGATACTTCTACGAGCAGTACTTC. As protein: CASSLRGGARYFYEQYF.

There are many counts of this clonotype. The genes are TRBV2 and TRBJ2-5; D is tentatively TRBD1 or TRBD2 (6 bases each). This CDR3 spans 15 amino acids. The V and J ends lost 6 bases and 7 bases respectively, with 21 bases between them. The V gene's germline CDR1 is SNHLY and CDR2 FYNNEI. In DNA form, the CDR3 reads TGTGCCAGCAGCCTGGGGGCAGGCCCCGGGGGGACCCAGTACTTC. Translating it yields CASSLGAGPGGTQYF.

This chain uses TRBV5-1 with TRBJ2-1, with D possibly being TRBD2 (5 bases). V was trimmed by 4 bases and J by 4 bases, leaving 15 bases between them. Per germline, CDR1 SGHRS and CDR2 YFSETQ. The CDR3 spans 15 residues. The CDR3 loop is CASSRGGMRYNEQFF. CDR3 DNA: TGCGCCAGCAGCCGGGGTGGAATGAGGTACAATGAGCAGTTCTTC.

In this sample, this clonotype turned up a few times. The J gene is TRBJ2-1, the V gene TRBV19; TRBD2 agrees at 16 bases. With 5 bases clipped from V and 10 bases from J, the junction kept 8 bases outside the gene matches. There are 16 residues in the CDR3. CDR1 LNHDA and CDR2 SQIVND come from the germline V gene (reference sequence). The CDR3 DNA reads TGTGCCAGTAGTTCCGGGACTAGCGGGAGGGGTAGGGAGCAGTTCTTC. Translation: CASSSGTSGRGREQFF.

This clonotype has a handful of counts. The chain carries TRBV12-3 or TRBV12-4 and TRBJ2-2, with a possible D match to TRBD1 (6 bases). This CDR3 contains 15 residues. V was trimmed by 10 bases and J by 3 bases, leaving 18 bases between them. In nucleotides, the CDR3 is TGTGCCATCCTTCCAGACAGGATATACACCGGGGAGCTGTTTTTT. As protein: CAILPDRIYTGELFF.

As concerns this clonotype: A much larger clone lies a single base off, so this may be a read error. In this CDR3 the conserved last residue, phenylalanine or tryptophan, is missing, so a read error is likely. The chain has TRBV28 and TRBJ2-2, with 9 bases identical to TRBD1. The CDR3 runs 15 residues. Germline CDR1 and CDR2: MDHEN and SYDVKM. The J segment lost 7 bases and the V segment lost 1 base, leaving 4 bases of the junction unmatched. In nucleotides, the CDR3 is TGTGCCAGCAGTTTATCACAGGGGGCGAGCGGGGAGCTGTTTTAT. It encodes CASSLSQGASGELFY.

V gene TRBV7-3 combines with J gene TRBJ2-2; weak D call: TRBD1 (6 bases). V lost 4 bases, J lost 5 bases, and 14 bases lay in between. CDR3 length: 15 residues. Germline V gene data show CDR1 as SGHTA and CDR2 as FQGTGA. CDR3 amino acids: CASSSQLRGTGELFF. CDR3 DNA: TGTGCCAGCAGCTCTCAGCTAAGGGGGACCGGGGAGCTGTTTTTT. The entire variable domain, with the rest obtained from reference TRBV7-3 and TRBJ2-2, is as follows: GAGVSQTPSNKVTEKGKYVELRCDPISGHTALYWYRQSLGQGPEFLIYFQGTGAADDSGLPNDRFFAVRPEGSVSTLKIQRTERGDSAVYLCASSSQLRGTGELFFGEGSRLTVL.

At least ten counts were recorded for this clonotype. The chain carries TRBV4-2 and TRBJ1-2, with D tentatively TRBD1 (5 bases). CDR1 is LGHNA and CDR2 is YNFKEQ in the germline V gene. The CDR3 runs to 16 residues. V lost 2 bases and J lost 8, with 21 bases in between. Here the CDR3 reads CASSQPINTGQDGYTF. CDR3 coding DNA: TGTGCCAGCAGCCAACCGATTAACACAGGTCAGGACGGCTACACCTTC.

This clonotype was observed a few times. The V gene is TRBV5-5, the J gene TRBJ1-1; the D gene is possibly TRBD1 (6 bases). CDR1 is SGHKS, CDR2 YYEKEE, per germline (reference sequence). The CDR3 is 16 amino acids. V lost 0 bases and J lost 1, with 13 bases in between. CDR3 coding DNA: TGTGCCAGCAGCTTGGATGTGGGGGCAGGGAACACTGAAGCTTTCTTT. Translating it yields CASSLDVGAGNTEAFF.

This clonotype turned up a few times. The CDR3 DNA is TGCAGTGCTTCTACTGGACTAGCGGGAGAGTGGGAGACCCAGTACTTC. This gives the protein CSASTGLAGEWETQYF. This chain uses TRBV20-1 with TRBJ2-5; 13 bases line up with TRBD2. Unmatched junction bases numbered 11, after V lost 5 bases and J lost 5 bases. CDR1 is DFQATT and CDR2 is SNEGSKA in the germline V gene (reference sequence). The CDR3 consists of 16 residues.